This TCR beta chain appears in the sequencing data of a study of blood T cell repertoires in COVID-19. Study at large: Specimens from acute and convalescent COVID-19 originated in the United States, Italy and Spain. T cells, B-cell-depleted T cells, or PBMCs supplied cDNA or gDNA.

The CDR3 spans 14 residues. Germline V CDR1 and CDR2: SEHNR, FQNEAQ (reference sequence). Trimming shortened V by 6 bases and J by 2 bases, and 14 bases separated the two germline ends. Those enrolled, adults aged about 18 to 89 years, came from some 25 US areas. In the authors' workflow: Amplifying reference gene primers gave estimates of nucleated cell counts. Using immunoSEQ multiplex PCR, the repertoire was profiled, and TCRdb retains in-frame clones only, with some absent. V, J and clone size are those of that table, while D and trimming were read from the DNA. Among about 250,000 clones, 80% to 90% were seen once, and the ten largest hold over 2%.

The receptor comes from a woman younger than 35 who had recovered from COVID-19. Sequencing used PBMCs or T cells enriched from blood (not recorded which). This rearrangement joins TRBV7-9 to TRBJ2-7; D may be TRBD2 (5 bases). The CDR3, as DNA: TGTGCCAGCAGATCCACTAGTGGAACCTACGAGCAGTACTTC. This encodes CASRSTSGTYEQYF.